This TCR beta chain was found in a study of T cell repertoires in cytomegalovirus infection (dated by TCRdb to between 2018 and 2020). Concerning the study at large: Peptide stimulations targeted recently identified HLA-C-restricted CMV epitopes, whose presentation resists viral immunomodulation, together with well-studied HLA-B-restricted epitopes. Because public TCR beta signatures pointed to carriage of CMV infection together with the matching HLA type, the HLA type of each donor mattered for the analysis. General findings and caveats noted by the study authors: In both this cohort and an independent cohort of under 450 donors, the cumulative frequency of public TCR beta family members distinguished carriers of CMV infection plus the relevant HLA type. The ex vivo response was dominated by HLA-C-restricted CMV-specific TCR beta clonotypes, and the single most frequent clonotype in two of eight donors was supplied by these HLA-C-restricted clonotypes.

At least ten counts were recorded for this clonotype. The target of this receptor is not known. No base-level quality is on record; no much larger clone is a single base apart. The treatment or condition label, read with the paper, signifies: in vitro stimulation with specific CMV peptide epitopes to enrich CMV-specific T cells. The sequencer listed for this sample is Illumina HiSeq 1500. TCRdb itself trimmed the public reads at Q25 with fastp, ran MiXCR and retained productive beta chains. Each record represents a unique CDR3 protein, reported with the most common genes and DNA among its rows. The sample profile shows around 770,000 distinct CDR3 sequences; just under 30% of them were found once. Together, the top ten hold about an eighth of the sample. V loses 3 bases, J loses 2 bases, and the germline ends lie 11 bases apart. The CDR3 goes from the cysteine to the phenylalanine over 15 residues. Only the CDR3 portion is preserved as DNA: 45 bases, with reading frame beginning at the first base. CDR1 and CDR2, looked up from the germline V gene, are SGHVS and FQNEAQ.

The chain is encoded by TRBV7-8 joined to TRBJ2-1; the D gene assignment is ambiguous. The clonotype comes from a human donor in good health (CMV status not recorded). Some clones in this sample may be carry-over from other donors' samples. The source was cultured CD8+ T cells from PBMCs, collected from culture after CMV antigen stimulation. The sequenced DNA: TGTGCCAGCAGCTTCCGGCTACCACCCTACAATGAGCAGTTCTTC. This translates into CASSFRLPPYNEQFF.